This note documents a single TCR beta chain sequence. This record comes from a study of blood T cell repertoires in COVID-19. Per the authors' pipeline: Amplification from reference gene primers served as the basis for estimated nucleated cell counts. Sequencing used immunoSEQ multiplex PCR; TCRdb keeps in-frame clones, though not all of them. The DNA gave D and trimming, while V, J and clone size come from that table. The data contain about 180,000 clones, 83% of them singletons. The CDR3 runs to 16 residues. Germline CDR1 and CDR2: LGHDT and YNNKEL (reference sequence). The V segment lost 0 bases and the J segment 5 bases; nucleotides outside the gene matches: 8.

V gene TRBV3-1 (or the pseudogene TRBV3-2) combines with J gene TRBJ2-7, with TRBD2 matching over 9 bases. This TCR was recovered from a human donor in a cohort sampled during active COVID-19. The specimen sequenced was peripheral blood. In DNA, the CDR3 is TGTGCCAGCAGCCAAGATGGGTCTAGCGGGGTCCACGAGCAGTACTTC. Its translation is CASSQDGSSGVHEQYF.